This T cell receptor beta chain was captured in a study of blood T cell repertoires in COVID-19. Study-wide background: Sites in the United States, Italy and Spain provided acute and convalescent COVID-19 samples. Sample material is recorded as cDNA or gDNA derived from T cells, B-cell-depleted T cells, or PBMCs.

Per the authors' pipeline: Scientists estimated how many nucleated cells there were by amplifying reference gene primers. Profiled with immunoSEQ multiplex PCR; TCRdb holds only in-frame clones, not every one. The V and J calls and clone size come from that table; D and trimming were worked out from the DNA. The sample has some 220,000 clones, roughly 87% seen once. Deletions cut 1 base from V and 3 bases from J, with 10 bases between. Germline V gene sequence: CDR1 SGHAT, CDR2 FQNNGV. This CDR3 has 14 amino acids. The TCR originated in a woman younger than 30 who had recovered from COVID-19. The specimen sequenced was peripheral blood. V is TRBV11-2 and J is TRBJ2-7; maybe TRBD2 (6 bases). CDR3 sequence (DNA): TGTGCCAGCAGCTTAGGTGACGGGAGCTACGAGCAGTACTTC. This encodes CASSLGDGSYEQYF.